This T cell receptor (beta chain) was captured by sequencing in a study of TIL therapy for anti-PD-1-resistant metastatic lung cancer. With regard to this clone: The antigen is undetermined.

The immunoSEQ assay was v3. Sequencing depth was some 2 million read pairs for survey level, about 5-6.5 million for deep. Here immunoSEQ multiplex PCR was the method, and the copy in TCRdb shows in-frame clones only, minus some. The sample consists of about 6,400 clones, less than 70% of them appearing once. Time point noted: pre-treatment sample, taken before nivolumab and TIL therapy. Tumor tissue came from excised metastases, mostly pleural nodules or supraclavicular lymph nodes. V lost 3 bases, J lost 4 bases, and 25 bases lay in between. The CDR3 spans 20 residues. The germline CDR1 and CDR2 sequences are SGHDN and FVKESK. Overall study results and limits: Compared with baseline intratumoral T cells, expanded TIL cultures were more clonal and less diverse (around 5.7% vs 31%). Many TIL product clones were absent from baseline tumor, suggesting clonal contraction.

The receptor was isolated from a person aged 25 to 85 with non-small cell lung cancer. Source: tumor tissue, taken at baseline. This chain joins TRBV14 and TRBJ2-6, with D possibly being TRBD1 (5 bases). CDR3 amino acids: CASSHFPPGQGSRGANVLTF. The CDR3 bases are TGTGCCAGCAGCCATTTCCCCCCAGGGCAGGGTTCGAGGGGGGCCAACGTCCTGACTTTC.